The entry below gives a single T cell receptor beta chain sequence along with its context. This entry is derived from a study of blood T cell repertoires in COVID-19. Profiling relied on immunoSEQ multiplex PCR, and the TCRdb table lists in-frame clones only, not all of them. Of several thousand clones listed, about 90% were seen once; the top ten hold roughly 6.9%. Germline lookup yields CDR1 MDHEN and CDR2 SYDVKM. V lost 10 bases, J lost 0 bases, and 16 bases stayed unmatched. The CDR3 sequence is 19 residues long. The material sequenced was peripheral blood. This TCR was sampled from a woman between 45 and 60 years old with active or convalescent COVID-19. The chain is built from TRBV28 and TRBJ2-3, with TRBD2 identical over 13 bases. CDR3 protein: CATLTPGLAGEVSTDTQYF. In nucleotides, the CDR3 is TGTGCCACCCTAACCCCCGGACTAGCGGGAGAGGTGAGCACAGATACGCAGTATTTT.